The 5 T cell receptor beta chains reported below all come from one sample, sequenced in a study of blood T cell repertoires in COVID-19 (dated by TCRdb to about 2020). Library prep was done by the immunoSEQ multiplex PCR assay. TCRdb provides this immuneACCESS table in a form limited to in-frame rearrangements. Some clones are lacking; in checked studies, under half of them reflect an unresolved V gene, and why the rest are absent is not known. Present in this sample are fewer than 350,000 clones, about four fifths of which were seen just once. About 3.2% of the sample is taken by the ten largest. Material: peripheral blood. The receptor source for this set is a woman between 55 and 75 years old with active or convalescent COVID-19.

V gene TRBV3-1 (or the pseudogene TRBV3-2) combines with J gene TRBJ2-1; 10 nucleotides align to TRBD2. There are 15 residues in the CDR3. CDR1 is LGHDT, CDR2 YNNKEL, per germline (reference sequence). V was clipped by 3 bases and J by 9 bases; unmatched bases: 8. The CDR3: CASSQGAGGLGEQFF. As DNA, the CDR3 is TGTGCCAGCAGCCAGGGAGCGGGGGGGCTCGGTGAGCAGTTCTTC.

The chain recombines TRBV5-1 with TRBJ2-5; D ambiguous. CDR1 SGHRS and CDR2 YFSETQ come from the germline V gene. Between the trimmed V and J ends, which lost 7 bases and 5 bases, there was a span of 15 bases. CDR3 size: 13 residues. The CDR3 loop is CASAPPSRETQYF. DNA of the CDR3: TGCGCCAGCGCGCCCCCCTCTAGGGAGACCCAGTACTTC. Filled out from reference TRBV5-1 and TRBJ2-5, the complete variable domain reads KAGVTQTPRYLIKTRGQQVTLSCSPISGHRSVSWYQQTPGQGLQFLFEYFSETQRNKGNFPGRFSGRQFSNSRSEMNVSTLELGDSALYLCASAPPSRETQYFGPGTRLLVL.

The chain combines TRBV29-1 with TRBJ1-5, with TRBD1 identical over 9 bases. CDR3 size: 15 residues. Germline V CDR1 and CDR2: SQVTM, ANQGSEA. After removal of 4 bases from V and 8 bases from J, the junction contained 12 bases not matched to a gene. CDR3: CSVGHGTGRGEPQHF. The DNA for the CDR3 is TGCAGCGTTGGTCACGGGACAGGGAGGGGGGAGCCCCAGCATTTT.

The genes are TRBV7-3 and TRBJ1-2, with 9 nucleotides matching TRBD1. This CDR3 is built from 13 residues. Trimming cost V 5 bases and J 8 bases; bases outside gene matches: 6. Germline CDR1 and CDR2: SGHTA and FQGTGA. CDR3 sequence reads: CASSLQGQGGYTF. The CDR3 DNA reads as TGTGCCAGCAGCCTCCAGGGACAGGGCGGCTACACCTTC.

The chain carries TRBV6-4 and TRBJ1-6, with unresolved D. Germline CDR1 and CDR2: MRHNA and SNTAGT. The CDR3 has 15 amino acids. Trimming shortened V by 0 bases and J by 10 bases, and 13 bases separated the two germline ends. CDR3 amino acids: CASSDSMETGSPLHF. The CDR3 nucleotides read TGTGCCAGCAGTGACTCGATGGAAACGGGGTCACCCCTCCACTTT.